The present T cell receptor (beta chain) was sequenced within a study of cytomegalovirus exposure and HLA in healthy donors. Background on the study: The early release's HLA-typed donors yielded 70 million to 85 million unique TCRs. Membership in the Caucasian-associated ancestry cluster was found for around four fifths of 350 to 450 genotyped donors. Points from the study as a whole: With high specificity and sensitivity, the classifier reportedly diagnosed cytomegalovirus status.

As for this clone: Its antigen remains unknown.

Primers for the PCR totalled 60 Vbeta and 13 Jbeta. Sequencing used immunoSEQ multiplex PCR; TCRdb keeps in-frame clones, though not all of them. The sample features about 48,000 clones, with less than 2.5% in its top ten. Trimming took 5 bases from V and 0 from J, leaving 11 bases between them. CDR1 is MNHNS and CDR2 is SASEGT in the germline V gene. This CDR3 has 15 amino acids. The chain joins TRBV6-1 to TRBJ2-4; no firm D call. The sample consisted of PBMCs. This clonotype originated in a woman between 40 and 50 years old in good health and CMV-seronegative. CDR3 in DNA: TGTGCCAGCAGTCCAGGTTTGCTAGCCAAAAACATTCAGTACTTC. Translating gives CASSPGLLAKNIQYF.